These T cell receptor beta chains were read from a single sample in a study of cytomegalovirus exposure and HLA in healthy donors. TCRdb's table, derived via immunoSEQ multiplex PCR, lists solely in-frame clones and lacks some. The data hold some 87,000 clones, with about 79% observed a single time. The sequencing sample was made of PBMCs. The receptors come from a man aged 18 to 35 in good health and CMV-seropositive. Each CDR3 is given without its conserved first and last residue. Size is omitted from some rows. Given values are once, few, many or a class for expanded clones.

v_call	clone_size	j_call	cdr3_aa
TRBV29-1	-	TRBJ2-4	SVGGVVKNIQY
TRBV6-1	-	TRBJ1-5	ASSGWDRNQPQH
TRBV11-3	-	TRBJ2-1	ASSELAPRDEQF
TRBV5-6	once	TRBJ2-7	ASSRGSPSYEQY
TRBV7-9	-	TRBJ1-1	ASSLSGRDTEAF
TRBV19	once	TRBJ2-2	ASKWREVGGELF
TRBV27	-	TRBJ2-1	ASKRPSYNEQF
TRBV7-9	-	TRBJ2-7	ASSGLAGRFEQY
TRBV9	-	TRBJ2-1	ASSGWEGQNEQF
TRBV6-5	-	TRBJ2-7	ASSYALTGFQQY
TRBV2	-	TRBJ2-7	ASRLAAYYEQY
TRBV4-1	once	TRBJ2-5	ASSLLGAQETQY
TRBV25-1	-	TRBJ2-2	ASRTPGHAGELF
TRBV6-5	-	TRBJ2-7	ASSYSTVGFGEQY